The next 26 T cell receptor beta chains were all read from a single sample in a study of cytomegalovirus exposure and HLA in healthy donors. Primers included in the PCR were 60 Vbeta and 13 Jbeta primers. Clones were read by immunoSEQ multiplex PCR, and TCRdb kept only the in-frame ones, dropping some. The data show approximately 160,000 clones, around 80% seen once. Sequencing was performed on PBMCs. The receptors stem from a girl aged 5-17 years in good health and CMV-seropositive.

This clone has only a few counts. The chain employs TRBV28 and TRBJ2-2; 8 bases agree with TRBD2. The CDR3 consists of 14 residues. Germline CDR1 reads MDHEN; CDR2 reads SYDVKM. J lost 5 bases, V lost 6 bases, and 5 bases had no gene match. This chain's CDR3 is CASRGRGGTGELFF. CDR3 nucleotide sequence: TGTGCCAGCAGGGGACGGGGGGGGACCGGGGAGCTGTTTTTT.

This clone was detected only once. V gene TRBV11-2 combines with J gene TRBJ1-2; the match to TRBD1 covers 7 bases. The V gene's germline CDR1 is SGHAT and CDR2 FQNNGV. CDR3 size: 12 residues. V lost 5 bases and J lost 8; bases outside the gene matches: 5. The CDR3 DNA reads TGTGCCAGCAGCCCCGGGACAGCAGGCTACACCTTC. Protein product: CASSPGTAGYTF.

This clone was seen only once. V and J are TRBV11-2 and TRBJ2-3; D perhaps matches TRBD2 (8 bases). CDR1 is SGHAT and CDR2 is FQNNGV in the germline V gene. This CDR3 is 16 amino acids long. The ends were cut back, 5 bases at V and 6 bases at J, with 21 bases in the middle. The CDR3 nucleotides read TGTGCCAGCAGCCCAGGGGGAGCGGGAGTTGCTGATACGCAGTATTTT. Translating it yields CASSPGGAGVADTQYF.

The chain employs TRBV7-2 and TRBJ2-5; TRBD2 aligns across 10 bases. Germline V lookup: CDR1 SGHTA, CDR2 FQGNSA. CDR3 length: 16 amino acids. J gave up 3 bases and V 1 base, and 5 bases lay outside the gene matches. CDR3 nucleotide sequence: TGTGCCAGCAGCTTAGTAGCGGGAGGATTAGAAGAGACCCAGTACTTC. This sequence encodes CASSLVAGGLEETQYF. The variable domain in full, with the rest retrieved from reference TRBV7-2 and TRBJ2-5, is GAGVSQSPSNKVTEKGKDVELRCDPISGHTALYWYRQSLGQGLEFLIYFQGNSAPDKSGLPSDRFSAERTGGSVSTLTIQRTQQEDSAVYLCASSLVAGGLEETQYFGPGTRLLVL.

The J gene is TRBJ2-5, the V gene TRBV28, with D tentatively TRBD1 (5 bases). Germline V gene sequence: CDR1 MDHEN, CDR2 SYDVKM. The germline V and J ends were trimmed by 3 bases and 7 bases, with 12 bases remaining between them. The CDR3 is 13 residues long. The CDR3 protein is CASSFPGQGTQYF. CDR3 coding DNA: TGTGCCAGCAGTTTTCCAGGGCAGGGGACCCAGTACTTC.

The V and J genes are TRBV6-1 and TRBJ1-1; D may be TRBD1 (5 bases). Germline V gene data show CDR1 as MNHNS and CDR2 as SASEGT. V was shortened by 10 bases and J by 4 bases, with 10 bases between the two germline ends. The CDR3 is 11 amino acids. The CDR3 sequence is CAIGGVTEAFF. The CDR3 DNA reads TGTGCCATCGGGGGTGTCACTGAAGCTTTCTTT.

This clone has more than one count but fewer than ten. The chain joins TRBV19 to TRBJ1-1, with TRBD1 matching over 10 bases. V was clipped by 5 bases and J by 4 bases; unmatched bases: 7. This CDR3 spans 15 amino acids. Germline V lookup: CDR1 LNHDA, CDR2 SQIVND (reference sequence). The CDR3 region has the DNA TGTGCCAGTAGTTTGGGGACAGGGGTGGCCACTGAAGCTTTCTTT. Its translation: CASSLGTGVATEAFF.

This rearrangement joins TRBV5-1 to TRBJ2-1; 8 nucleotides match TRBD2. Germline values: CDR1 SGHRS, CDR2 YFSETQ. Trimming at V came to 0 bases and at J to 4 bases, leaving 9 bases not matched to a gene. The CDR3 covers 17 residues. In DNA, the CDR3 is TGCGCCAGCAGCTTGGTCGGTAGCGGGGAAGGTTACAATGAGCAGTTCTTC. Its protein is CASSLVGSGEGYNEQFF.

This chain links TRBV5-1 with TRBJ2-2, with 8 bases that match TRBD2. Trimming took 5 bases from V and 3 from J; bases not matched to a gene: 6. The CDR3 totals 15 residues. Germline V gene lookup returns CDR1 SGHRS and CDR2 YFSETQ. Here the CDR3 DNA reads TGCGCCAGCAGTTCCGGGGGGGAATACACCGGGGAGCTGTTTTTT. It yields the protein CASSSGGEYTGELFF.

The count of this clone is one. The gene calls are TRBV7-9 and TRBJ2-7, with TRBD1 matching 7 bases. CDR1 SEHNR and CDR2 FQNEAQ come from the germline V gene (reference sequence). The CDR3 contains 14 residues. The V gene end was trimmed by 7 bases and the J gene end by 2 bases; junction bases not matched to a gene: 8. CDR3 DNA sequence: TGTGCCAGCAAGATAGGACAGGAAACCTACGAGCAGTACTTC. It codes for CASKIGQETYEQYF.

CDR3 amino acids: CASSQIHLNTEAFF. The DNA for the CDR3 is TGTGCCAGCAGTCAGATCCATTTGAACACTGAAGCTTTCTTT. The V gene is TRBV6-5, the J gene TRBJ1-1; D unclear. CDR3 length: 14 residues. Germline V gives CDR1 MNHEY, CDR2 SVGAGI. Between the trimmed V and J ends, which lost 5 bases and 0 bases, there was a span of 10 bases.

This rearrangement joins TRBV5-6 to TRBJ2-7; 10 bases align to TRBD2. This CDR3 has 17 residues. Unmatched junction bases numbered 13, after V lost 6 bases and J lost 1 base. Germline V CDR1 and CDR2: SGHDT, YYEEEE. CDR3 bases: TGTGCCAGCACCACGCCAGCGGGAGGGCCATCTTCCTACGAGCAGTACTTC. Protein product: CASTTPAGGPSSYEQYF.

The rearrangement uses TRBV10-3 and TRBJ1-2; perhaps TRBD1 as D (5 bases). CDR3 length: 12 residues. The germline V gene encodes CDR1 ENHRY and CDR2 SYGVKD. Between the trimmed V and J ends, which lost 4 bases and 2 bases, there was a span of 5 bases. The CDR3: CAISGTNYGYTF. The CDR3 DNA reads TGTGCCATCAGTGGGACAAACTATGGCTACACCTTC.

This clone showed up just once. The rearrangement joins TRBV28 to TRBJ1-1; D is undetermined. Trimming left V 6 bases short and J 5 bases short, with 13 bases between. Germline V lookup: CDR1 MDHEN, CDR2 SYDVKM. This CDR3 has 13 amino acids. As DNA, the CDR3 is TGTGCCAGCAGCCCGTGGGTCGGGACTGAAGCTTTCTTT. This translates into CASSPWVGTEAFF.

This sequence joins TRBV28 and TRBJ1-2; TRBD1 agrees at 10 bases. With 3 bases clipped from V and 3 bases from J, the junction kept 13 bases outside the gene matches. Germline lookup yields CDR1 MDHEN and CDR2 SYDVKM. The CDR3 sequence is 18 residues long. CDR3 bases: TGTGCCAGCAGTTTGGGAGGACAGGGGGGCCGACTCCACTATGGCTACACCTTC. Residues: CASSLGGQGGRLHYGYTF.

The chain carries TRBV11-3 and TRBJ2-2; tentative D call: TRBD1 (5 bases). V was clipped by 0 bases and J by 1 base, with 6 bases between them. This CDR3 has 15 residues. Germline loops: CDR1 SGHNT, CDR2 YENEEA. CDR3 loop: CASSLEGQNTGELFF. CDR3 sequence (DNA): TGTGCCAGCAGCTTAGAAGGACAGAACACCGGGGAGCTGTTTTTT.

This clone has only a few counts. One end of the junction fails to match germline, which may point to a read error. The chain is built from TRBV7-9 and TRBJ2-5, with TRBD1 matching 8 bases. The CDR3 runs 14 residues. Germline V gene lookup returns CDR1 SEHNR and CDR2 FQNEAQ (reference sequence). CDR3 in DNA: TGTTCCAGCAGCTTACAAAACAGGGGGGAGACCCAGTACTTC. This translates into CSSSLQNRGETQYF. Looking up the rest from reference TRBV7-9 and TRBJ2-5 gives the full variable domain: DTGVSQNPRHKITKRGQNVTFRCDPISEHNRLYWYRQTLGQGPEFLTYFQNEAQLEKSRLLSDRFSAERPKGSFSTLEIQRTEQGDSAMYLCSSSLQNRGETQYFGPGTRLLVL.

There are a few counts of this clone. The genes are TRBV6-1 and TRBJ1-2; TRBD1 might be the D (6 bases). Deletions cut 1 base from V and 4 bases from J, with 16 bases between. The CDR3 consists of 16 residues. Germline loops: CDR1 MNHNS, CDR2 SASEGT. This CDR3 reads CASSEVGGGPLYGYTF. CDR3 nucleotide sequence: TGTGCCAGCAGTGAAGTCGGGGGGGGCCCCCTCTATGGCTACACCTTC.

This CDR3 reads CASSTPDGGLFF. CDR3 coding DNA: TGTGCCAGCAGCACCCCCGATGGGGGCCTGTTTTTT. The chain uses TRBV7-9 and TRBJ1-4; tentative D call: TRBD1 (6 bases). CDR3 length: 12 residues. Germline V CDR1 and CDR2: SEHNR, FQNEAQ (reference sequence). V was clipped by 5 bases and J by 14 bases, with 15 bases between them.

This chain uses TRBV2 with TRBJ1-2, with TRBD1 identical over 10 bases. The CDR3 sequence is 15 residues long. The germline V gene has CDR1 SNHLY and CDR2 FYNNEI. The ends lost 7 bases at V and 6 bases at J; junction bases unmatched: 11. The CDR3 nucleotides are TGTGCCAGCATGGACGACAGGGGGCACAACAATGGCTACACCTTC. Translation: CASMDDRGHNNGYTF.

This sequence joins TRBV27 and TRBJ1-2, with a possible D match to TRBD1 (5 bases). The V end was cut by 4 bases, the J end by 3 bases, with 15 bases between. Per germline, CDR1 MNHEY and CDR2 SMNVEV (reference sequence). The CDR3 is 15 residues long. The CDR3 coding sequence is TGTGCCAGCAGTTCACGCCGCGGACACTACTATGGCTACACCTTC. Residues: CASSSRRGHYYGYTF.

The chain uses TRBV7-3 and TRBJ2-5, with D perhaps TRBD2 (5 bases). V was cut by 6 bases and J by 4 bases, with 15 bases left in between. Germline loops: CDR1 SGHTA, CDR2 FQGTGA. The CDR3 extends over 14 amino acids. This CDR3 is CASRLDPSGETQYF. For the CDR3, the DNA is TGTGCCAGCAGGTTAGACCCCAGCGGAGAGACCCAGTACTTC. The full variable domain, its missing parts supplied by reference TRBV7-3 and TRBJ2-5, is GAGVSQTPSNKVTEKGKYVELRCDPISGHTALYWYRQSLGQGPEFLIYFQGTGAADDSGLPNDRFFAVRPEGSVSTLKIQRTERGDSAVYLCASRLDPSGETQYFGPGTRLLVL.

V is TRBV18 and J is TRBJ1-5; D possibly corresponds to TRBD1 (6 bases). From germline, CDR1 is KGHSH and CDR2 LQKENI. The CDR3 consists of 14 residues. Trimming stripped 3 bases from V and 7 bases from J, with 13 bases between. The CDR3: CASSPWDKEQPQHF. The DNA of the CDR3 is TGTGCCAGCTCACCCTGGGACAAAGAACAGCCCCAGCATTTT.

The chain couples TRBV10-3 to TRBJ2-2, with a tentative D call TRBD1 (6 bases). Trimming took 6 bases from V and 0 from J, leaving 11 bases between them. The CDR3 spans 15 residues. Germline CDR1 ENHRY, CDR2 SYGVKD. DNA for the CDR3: TGTGCCATCAGAGACAGGAGTACGAACACCGGGGAGCTGTTTTTT. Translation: CAIRDRSTNTGELFF.

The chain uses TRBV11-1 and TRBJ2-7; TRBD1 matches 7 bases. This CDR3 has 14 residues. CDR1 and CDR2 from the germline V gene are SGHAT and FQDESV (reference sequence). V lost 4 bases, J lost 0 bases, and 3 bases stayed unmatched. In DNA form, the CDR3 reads TGTGCCAGCAGCTCCTGGGACAGCTCCTACGAGCAGTACTTC. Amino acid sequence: CASSSWDSSYEQYF.

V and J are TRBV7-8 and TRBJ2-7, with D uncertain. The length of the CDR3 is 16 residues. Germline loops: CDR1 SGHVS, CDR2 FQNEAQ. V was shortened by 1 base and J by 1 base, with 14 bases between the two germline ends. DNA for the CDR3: TGTGCCAGCAGCTTAGTCTCGACTGTCACTTCCTACGAGCAGTACTTC. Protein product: CASSLVSTVTSYEQYF.